This T cell receptor beta chain was obtained from a study of T cell repertoires in cytomegalovirus infection. The CDR3 extends over 13 amino acids. The V end lost 1 base, the J end lost 8 bases, and 11 bases lay between the germline ends. CDR1 SEHNR and CDR2 FQNEAQ come from the germline V gene (reference sequence). One entry per CDR3 protein results from TCRdb running MiXCR on the reads. The sample includes about 530,000 distinct CDR3 sequences, 26% of them seen just once. Source material: PBMCs. The TCR was taken from a human donor in good health (CMV status not recorded). Some clones in this sample may be carry-over from other donors' samples. The chain joins TRBV7-9 to TRBJ1-2, with TRBD1 as a possible D gene (6 bases). The CDR3 spells CASSLEGVRGYTF. As DNA, the CDR3 is TGTGCCAGCAGCTTAGAGGGGGTACGAGGCTACACCTTC.